Listed below are T cell receptor beta chains from one sample, sequenced in a study of T cell responses to AZD1222 COVID-19 vaccine. Repertoires were generated with immunoSEQ multiplex PCR, while TCRdb's copy carries only in-frame clones and drops some. This sample yields 100,000 to 120,000 clones, of which more than 70% are seen a single time; 9% to 9.5% belongs to the top ten. Sequenced material: peripheral blood, taken on day 0 of AZD1222 vaccination. Source of these receptors: an adult in good health. CDR3s include the opening cysteine and the closing phenylalanine or tryptophan. The order of the fields is J gene, clone size, V gene, D gene, CDR3 protein, CDR3 DNA. D genes are given only for firm matches. For some rows the clone size is stated as once, few or many, or as a class when expanded; others skip it.

>TRBJ2-5|once|TRBV27|TRBD1
CASSPLPGQGQETQYF
TGTGCCAGCAGTCCCCTACCCGGACAGGGCCAGGAGACCCAGTACTTC
>TRBJ1-1|.|TRBV9|.
CASSVGRGALSTEAFF
TGTGCCAGCAGCGTAGGGCGGGGGGCGCTTTCCACTGAAGCTTTCTTT
>TRBJ1-6|.|TRBV18|.
CASSRDIPYNSPLHF
TGTGCCAGCTCACGCGACATCCCCTATAATTCACCCCTCCACTTT
>TRBJ1-1|once|TRBV29-1|.
CSVVRPEHTEAFF
TGCAGCGTTGTACGTCCCGAACACACGGAAGCTTTCTTT
>TRBJ2-7|.|TRBV2|.
CASRGPDYEQYF
TGTGCCAGCAGGGGTCCCGACTACGAGCAGTACTTC
>TRBJ2-1|.|TRBV12-3/TRBV12-4|.
CASSSDSHNEQFF
TGTGCCAGCAGTTCCGACAGCCACAATGAGCAGTTCTTC
>TRBJ2-7|.|TRBV4-3|.
CASSQALLRHPLQYF
TGCGCCAGCAGCCAAGCCCTCCTCAGGCACCCGCTGCAGTACTTC
>TRBJ1-1|.|TRBV6-5|.
CASTPGRNTEAFF
TGTGCCAGCACCCCCGGTCGGAACACTGAAGCTTTCTTT
>TRBJ1-2|.|TRBV28|.
CASSPQGPYGYTF
TGTGCCAGCAGTCCACAGGGTCCTTATGGCTACACCTTC
>TRBJ2-2|few|TRBV11-2|.
CASSSWGELFF
TGTGCCAGCAGCTCCTGGGGGGAGCTGTTTTTT
>TRBJ1-1|once|TRBV7-9|.
CASSLFHGYTEAFF
TGTGCCAGCAGCTTATTTCACGGTTACACTGAAGCTTTCTTT
>TRBJ1-1|.|TRBV13|.
CASSLGRGVRGTEAFF
TGTGCCAGCAGCTTAGGCCGGGGGGTCCGCGGAACTGAAGCTTTCTTT
>TRBJ2-5|.|TRBV6-5|TRBD1
CASRAGGLGETQYF
TGTGCCAGCAGAGCAGGGGGCTTGGGAGAGACCCAGTACTTC
>TRBJ2-1|few|TRBV10-3|TRBD2
CAISGTSGSEYEQFF
TGTGCCATCAGCGGAACTAGCGGGAGTGAGTATGAGCAGTTCTTC
>TRBJ2-7|.|TRBV12-5|.
CASGWDGSYEQYF
TGTGCTAGTGGCTGGGACGGATCCTACGAGCAGTACTTC
>TRBJ2-3|.|TRBV29-1|.
CSVQGGSGTDTQYF
TGCAGCGTTCAAGGAGGGTCGGGTACAGATACGCAGTATTTT
>TRBJ1-5|.|TRBV6-4|.
CASSDSFHRPREPQHF
TGTGCCAGCAGTGACTCGTTCCACAGGCCAAGGGAGCCCCAGCATTTT
>TRBJ2-5|.|TRBV28|TRBD2
CASSSGGAPRETQYF
TGTGCCAGCAGTTCGGGGGGGGCGCCTCGGGAGACCCAGTACTTC
>TRBJ2-2|.|TRBV9|.
CASSVNAAPNTGELFF
TGTGCCAGCAGCGTAAATGCCGCCCCTAACACCGGGGAGCTGTTTTTT
>TRBJ1-6|.|TRBV3-1/TRBV3-2|TRBD1
CASSPGTGVYSPLHF
TGTGCCAGCAGCCCCGGGACAGGGGTTTATTCACCCCTCCACTTT
>TRBJ2-7|.|TRBV7-2|.
CASSLDYYEQYF
TGTGCCAGCAGCTTAGACTACTACGAGCAGTACTTC
>TRBJ1-4|once|TRBV5-5|.
CASSLEGWHAPNEKLFF
TGTGCCAGCAGCTTGGAGGGGTGGCATGCGCCTAATGAAAAACTGTTTTTT
>TRBJ1-1|.|TRBV7-3|.
CASSPGPVASGAFF
TGTGCCAGCAGCCCAGGTCCGGTGGCGTCGGGAGCTTTCTTT
>TRBJ1-4|.|TRBV27|.
CASGPSLATNEKLFF
TGTGCCAGCGGCCCGAGCCTTGCAACTAATGAAAAACTGTTTTTT
>TRBJ1-3|.|TRBV18|.
CASSPVSGDTIYF
TGTGCCAGCTCACCAGTGAGTGGAGACACCATATATTTT
>TRBJ1-2|.|TRBV28|.
CASSFPLNFGYTF
TGTGCCAGCAGTTTCCCTTTAAACTTTGGCTACACCTTC
>TRBJ2-7|.|TRBV28|.
CASSFGTYEQYF
TGTGCCAGCAGTTTCGGGACCTACGAGCAGTACTTC
>TRBJ2-1|.|TRBV29-1|.
CSVEVGLARNEQFF
TGCAGCGTTGAAGTAGGGCTAGCGAGGAATGAGCAGTTCTTC
>TRBJ2-1|.|TRBV5-1|TRBD2
CASSRELAEYNEQFF
TGCGCCAGCAGCAGGGAACTAGCGGAGTACAATGAGCAGTTCTTC
>TRBJ2-1|.|TRBV11-2|.
CASSDLTSLNEQFF
TGTGCCAGCTCGGATCTTACCTCCCTGAATGAGCAGTTCTTC
>TRBJ1-2|.|TRBV27|TRBD1
CASSFLQGAIYGYTF
TGTGCCAGCAGCTTTCTACAGGGGGCCATCTATGGCTACACCTTC
>TRBJ2-7|.|TRBV7-2|TRBD2
CASSPGTSGYEQYF
TGTGCCAGCAGCCCCGGGACTAGCGGATACGAGCAGTACTTC
>TRBJ2-1|.|TRBV9|.
CASSVGENYNEQFF
TGTGCCAGCAGCGTAGGCGAGAATTACAATGAGCAGTTCTTC
>TRBJ1-2|few|TRBV3-1/TRBV3-2|TRBD1
CASSQAGGGRGYTF
TGTGCCAGCAGCCAAGCGGGAGGGGGCCGCGGCTACACCTTC
>TRBJ1-2|.|TRBV30|.
CAWSVRESGYTF
TGTGCCTGGAGTGTTAGGGAATCTGGCTACACCTTC
>TRBJ2-7|.|TRBV5-1|.
CASSLVGSYSYEQYF
TGCGCCAGCAGCTTGGTCGGGTCATACTCCTACGAGCAGTACTTC
>TRBJ2-5|.|TRBV6-5|.
CASTLPGGETQYF
TGTGCCAGCACCCTGCCTGGGGGGGAGACCCAGTACTTC
>TRBJ2-4|few|TRBV7-8|.
CASSLAVGDIQYF
TGTGCCAGCAGCTTAGCCGTGGGAGACATTCAGTACTTC
>TRBJ2-2|few|TRBV5-1|.
CASSLNTGELFF
TGCGCCAGCAGCTTAAATACCGGGGAGCTGTTTTTT
>TRBJ2-7|.|TRBV18|.
CASSPPSGRDEQYF
TGTGCCAGCTCACCTCCCTCGGGGCGGGACGAGCAGTACTTC
>TRBJ1-1|.|TRBV24-1|.
CATSGDRSEAFF
TGTGCCACCAGTGGGGATCGGAGTGAAGCTTTCTTT
>TRBJ2-7|.|TRBV10-3|.
CAIGAGSIPDEQYF
TGTGCCATCGGGGCGGGTAGTATTCCGGACGAGCAGTACTTC
>TRBJ2-1|.|TRBV29-1|TRBD1
CSVRGGQGYNEQFF
TGCAGCGTCCGAGGGGGACAGGGCTACAATGAGCAGTTCTTC
>TRBJ2-1|.|TRBV2|TRBD2
CASTEVLAGVEQFF
TGTGCCAGCACCGAGGTACTAGCGGGAGTAGAGCAGTTCTTC
>TRBJ2-2|once|TRBV7-3|TRBD1
CASSTSGGRGELFF
TGTGCCAGCAGCACCTCAGGGGGCCGCGGGGAGCTGTTTTTT
>TRBJ2-1|few|TRBV27|.
CASSHTDRGGAIF
TGTGCCAGCAGTCACACCGACAGGGGAGGGGCAATCTTC
>TRBJ1-4|.|TRBV6-1|.
CASSRQGDNEKLFF
TGTGCCAGCAGTAGGCAGGGAGATAATGAAAAACTGTTTTTT
>TRBJ2-5|.|TRBV5-5|TRBD1
CASAGTGVGQETQYF
TGTGCCAGCGCCGGGACAGGGGTCGGGCAAGAGACCCAGTACTTC